The rows below give T cell receptor beta chains drawn from one sample of a study of technical replicates of blood from several donors. Libraries were prepared by immunoSEQ multiplex PCR; TCRdb keeps only in-frame clonotypes and omits some of them. Among tens of thousands of clones listed, about 94% were seen once. The sequenced sample was PBMCs. These TCRs come from a human donor in good health. Some clones in this sample may be carry-over from other donors' samples. CDR3s include the opening cysteine and the closing phenylalanine or tryptophan. A D gene is named only where the DNA matches it firmly. Clone sizes are given selectively: once, few, many, or a class where the clone is expanded.

TRBD2,.,TRBV4-1,TRBJ2-5,TGCGCCAGCAGCCAATCCCCCGGGGGGGGGTGGGAGACCCAGTACTTC,CASSQSPGGGWETQYF
TRBD1,.,TRBV2,TRBJ1-1,TGTGCCAGCAGTCCCCTGGCAGGGGGCAACACTGAAGCTTTCTTT,CASSPLAGGNTEAFF
TRBD1,.,TRBV7-8,TRBJ1-1,TGTGCCAGCAGCTCAGGGACAGTTACTGAAGCTTTCTTT,CASSSGTVTEAFF
.,.,TRBV5-1,TRBJ1-2,TGCGCCAGCAGCTTGTCGTTTGGAGTTGGCTACACCTTC,CASSLSFGVGYTF
TRBD2,.,TRBV5-1,TRBJ2-1,TGCGCCAGCAGCTTGGCAGCGGGGGGCTACAATGAGCAGTTCTTC,CASSLAAGGYNEQFF
.,.,TRBV18,TRBJ1-2,TGTGCCAGCGGCGACCAGGGCCTCTATGGCTACACCTTC,CASGDQGLYGYTF
.,.,TRBV4-2,TRBJ2-5,TGTGCCAGCAGCCCCGGTAGCGAGACTGGGATCCAGTACTTC,CASSPGSETGIQYF
.,.,TRBV20-1,TRBJ2-5,TGCAGTGCTAGACCGGAAGAGACCCAGTACTTC,CSARPEETQYF
TRBD1,.,TRBV7-9,TRBJ2-5,TGTGCCAGCAGACCCCGTTCTTACAGGGGGTTGGAAGAGACCCAGTACTTC,CASRPRSYRGLEETQYF
TRBD2,.,TRBV15,TRBJ2-2,TGTGCCACCAGCAGAGGTCTAGCGGGGGGGCCGAACACCGGGGAGCTGTTTTTT,CATSRGLAGGPNTGELFF
.,.,TRBV30,TRBJ2-7,TGTGCCTGGAGTGGCGCGGGGAACGAGCAGTACTTC,CAWSGAGNEQYF
.,.,TRBV7-2,TRBJ1-1,TGTGCCAGCAGCTTAGTAATCGGGAACACTGAAGCTTTCTTT,CASSLVIGNTEAFF
TRBD1,.,TRBV9,TRBJ2-5,TGTGCCAGCAGCGTAGGCCCTCATCGGACAGGGGGCACCCAGTACTTC,CASSVGPHRTGGTQYF
.,.,TRBV4-2,TRBJ2-6,TGTGCCAGCAGCCAAGAGGGGGGCTCTGGGGCCAACGTCCTGACTTTC,CASSQEGGSGANVLTF
TRBD1,.,TRBV5-4,TRBJ1-2,TGTGCCAGCAGCCCGACGGACAGGGGCCGCTATGGCTACACCTTC,CASSPTDRGRYGYTF
.,few,TRBV4-3,TRBJ1-3,TGCGCCAGCAGCCAAGACCGGGGGTTTTCTGGAAACACCATATATTTT,CASSQDRGFSGNTIYF
.,.,TRBV10-3,TRBJ2-7,TGTGCCATCAGTGGGGAGATTTACGAGCAGTACTTC,CAISGEIYEQYF
.,.,TRBV19,TRBJ1-1,TGTGCCAGTAGTATCAACAGGAACACTGAAGCTTTCTTT,CASSINRNTEAFF
.,once,TRBV19,TRBJ1-5,TGTGCCAGTAGATTAGGGGTTCAAAGCAATCAGCCCCAGCATTTT,CASRLGVQSNQPQHF
.,.,TRBV7-9,TRBJ1-2,TGTGCCAGCAGCTTAGCGGTAGGACAACCTAACTATGGCTACACCTTC,CASSLAVGQPNYGYTF
.,once,TRBV6-1,TRBJ2-7,TGTGCCAGCAGTGAAGTCGACAGTAGCTCCTACGAGCAGTACTTC,CASSEVDSSSYEQYF
TRBD2,.,TRBV11-2,TRBJ2-4,TGTGCCAGCAGCTTACAAGCGGGGGGGCCTAACATTCAGTACTTC,CASSLQAGGPNIQYF
.,.,TRBV5-1,TRBJ1-1,TGCGCCAGCAGCTTATCGGGGTCGGGCACTGAAGCTTTCTTT,CASSLSGSGTEAFF
TRBD1,.,TRBV4-2,TRBJ2-1,TGTGCCAGCAGCCAAGTACCGGGACAGGGGGTCAATGAGCAGTTCTTC,CASSQVPGQGVNEQFF
TRBD1,.,TRBV5-1,TRBJ1-3,TGCGCCAGCAAACCCAACCTCGGGACAGGGGGCGAGAACACCATATATTTT,CASKPNLGTGGENTIYF
TRBD1,few,TRBV2,TRBJ1-1,TGTGCCAGCAGCCGACAGGGCAATACTGAAGCTTTCTTT,CASSRQGNTEAFF
.,.,TRBV5-6,TRBJ2-3,TGTGCCAGCAGCTTGGTCCAGGGGTCCGCAGATACGCAGTATTTT,CASSLVQGSADTQYF